This entry describes one T cell receptor beta chain. Its antigen is not identified. Germline V lookup: CDR1 SEHNR, CDR2 FQNEAQ (reference sequence). The CDR3 is 16 amino acids. V shed 5 bases, J shed 2 bases, and the junction held 6 bases outside the gene matches. The data are from a study of CD8+ T cells in alopecia areata. Regarding the study as a whole: Normal skin's resident alphabeta T cells are also sequenced in scalp samples. Clonality was higher in lesional than normal scalp, especially in alopecia totalis/universalis. Between patients, shared TCR sequences were less clear than in mice. This was possibly due in part to HLA diversity in the patient population.

It was from PBMCs that CD4+ and CD8+ T cells were sorted. Extraction and reverse transcription of RNA yielded cDNA as the sequencing template. Assay used: immunoSEQ multiplex PCR; TCRdb lists only in-frame clones, some missing. This sample carries 120,000 or so clones, roughly 68% of them seen once, and the ten largest clones take around 2.8%. Sequenced sample: CD4+ T cells sorted from blood. The clonotype originates from a human donor in good health. The chain recombines TRBV7-9 with TRBJ2-3; 11 nucleotides agree with TRBD2. DNA of the CDR3: TGTGCCAGCAGCCCTCTAGCGGGGGGCATCACAGATACGCAGTATTTT. Translated: CASSPLAGGITDTQYF.